The entry that follows covers one T cell receptor (beta chain) sequence. What it recognizes is unknown. Germline CDR1 reads SNHLY; CDR2 reads FYNNEI. The trim removed 2 bases at V and 4 bases at J, leaving 3 bases unmatched. CDR3 length equals 15 residues. This sample was included in a study of T cell responses to AZD1222 COVID-19 vaccine. Here immunoSEQ multiplex PCR was the method, and the copy in TCRdb shows in-frame clones only, minus some. The sample lists roughly 180,000 clones; 94% were seen once. Study outcomes and limitations: After the peak T cell response, and only then, were repertoires sampled.

Sequences were derived from peripheral blood, sampled on day 0 of AZD1222 vaccination. The source of this sequence is an adult in good health. The genes are TRBV2 and TRBJ1-4; 8 nucleotides line up with TRBD1. The CDR3 coding sequence is TGTGCCAGCAGTGAACCGGGACAGGATAATGAAAAACTGTTTTTT. This translates into CASSEPGQDNEKLFF.